One and the same sample provided the 20 T cell receptor beta chains below, sequenced in a study of T cell repertoires in cytomegalovirus infection. TCRdb processed the reads anew with MiXCR; each CDR3 protein has one entry. The data show about 360,000 distinct CDR3 sequences, approximately 30% seen once. These receptors lack a known antigen. The sample consisted of cultured PBMCs, taken from culture after CMV antigen stimulation. The source of these receptors is a human donor in good health (CMV status not recorded). Some clones in this sample may be carry-over from other donors' samples.

This clonotype was found a few times. The chain couples TRBV28 to TRBJ2-4; D not resolved. Germline V CDR1 and CDR2: MDHEN, SYDVKM. The CDR3 spans 19 residues. V was cut by 6 bases and J by 3 bases, with 27 bases left in between. This CDR3 is CASSIPRHSFRLSKNIQYF. The CDR3 DNA follows: TGTGCCAGCAGCATTCCACGCCATAGTTTCCGGTTGAGCAAAAACATTCAGTACTTC.

This clonotype was observed at least ten times. The chain carries TRBV7-2 and TRBJ1-5, with a weak D call TRBD1 (5 bases). Trimming took 3 bases from V and 7 from J, leaving 10 bases between them. This CDR3 has 13 amino acids. Germline CDR1 and CDR2: SGHTA and FQGNSA. CDR3 bases: TGTGCCAGCAGCTTCGGGGGGGTACAGCCCCAGCATTTT. Residues: CASSFGGVQPQHF.

The gene calls are TRBV28 and TRBJ1-5, with D uncertain. The V end lost 5 bases, the J end lost 8 bases, and 10 bases lay between the germline ends. CDR1 is MDHEN and CDR2 is SYDVKM in the germline V gene. The CDR3 consists of 12 residues. CDR3: CASSPRPEPQHF. The DNA for the CDR3 is TGTGCCAGCAGTCCCCGCCCTGAGCCCCAGCATTTT.

This sequence joins TRBV6-1 and TRBJ1-5; D perhaps matches TRBD1 (5 bases). The V gene's germline CDR1 is MNHNS and CDR2 SASEGT. This CDR3 has 16 residues. The ends were cut back, 5 bases at V and 0 bases at J, with 14 bases in the middle. The CDR3 here is CASSHQGRGSNQPQHF. CDR3 coding DNA: TGTGCCAGCAGTCACCAGGGTCGGGGTAGCAATCAGCCCCAGCATTTT.

DNA for the CDR3: TGCAGCGTTGTGGGTGAGGGCCAAGAGACCCAGTACTTC. It translates to CSVVGEGQETQYF. This chain joins TRBV29-1 and TRBJ2-5, with D possibly matching TRBD2 (5 bases). The CDR3 totals 13 residues. Germline values: CDR1 SQVTM, CDR2 ANQGSEA. Trimming shortened V by 4 bases and J by 1 base, and 10 bases separated the two germline ends.

The genes are TRBV9 and TRBJ2-3, with 7 bases identical to TRBD2. Germline CDR1 and CDR2: SGDLS and YYNGEE. The CDR3 length is 14 residues. V shed 4 bases, J shed 4 bases, and the junction held 6 bases outside the gene matches. The DNA for the CDR3 is TGTGCCAGCAGCACCGGACTAGTATCAGATACGCAGTATTTT. This translates into CASSTGLVSDTQYF.

J is TRBJ2-7 and V is TRBV7-2; no reliable D call. Between the trimmed V and J ends, which lost 2 bases and 4 bases, there was a span of 12 bases. CDR3 length: 14 residues. Germline loops: CDR1 SGHTA, CDR2 FQGNSA. CDR3 nucleotides: TGTGCCAGCAGCTTATTTGGTTTGGGGTACGAGCAGTACTTC. Its translation is CASSLFGLGYEQYF.

This clonotype was recorded at least ten times. The chain recombines TRBV7-2 with TRBJ2-3; D might be TRBD2 (5 bases). CDR3 length equals 17 residues. Trimming removed 5 bases at V and 3 bases at J, with 21 bases between. Germline V gene sequence: CDR1 SGHTA, CDR2 FQGNSA. Here the CDR3 reads CASSHPRHGSATDTQYF. The CDR3 DNA follows: TGTGCCAGCAGCCACCCCCGTCATGGGAGCGCAACAGATACGCAGTATTTT.

The table lists this clonotype with many counts. The chain couples TRBV19 to TRBJ2-7; no definite D call. V lost 4 bases, J lost 4 bases, and 14 bases lay in between. Germline CDR1 and CDR2: LNHDA and SQIVND (reference sequence). The CDR3 length is 14 residues. CDR3: CASSSVRKEYEQYF. CDR3 DNA: TGTGCCAGTAGTAGCGTCAGGAAGGAATACGAGCAGTACTTC.

The chain carries TRBV2 and TRBJ2-1; D not resolved. Between the trimmed V and J ends, which lost 4 bases and 2 bases, there was a span of 6 bases. The CDR3 runs to 13 residues. From germline, CDR1 is SNHLY and CDR2 FYNNEI. The CDR3 DNA follows: TGTGCCAGCAGTGGGCAAGCCTACAATGAGCAGTTCTTC. Amino acids: CASSGQAYNEQFF.

This clonotype came up many times. The chain couples TRBV7-2 to TRBJ2-1; a possible D gene is TRBD2 (6 bases). The CDR3 length is 13 residues. The V end was cut by 6 bases, the J end by 9 bases, with 15 bases between. CDR1 and CDR2 (germline): SGHTA, FQGNSA. The DNA for the CDR3 is TGTGCCAGCAGTTATACCGGGGGAGGTGAGCAGTTCTTC. Residues: CASSYTGGGEQFF.

This clonotype was seen a few times. V and J are TRBV7-2 and TRBJ2-5; D unresolved. V was clipped by 2 bases and J by 4 bases, with 8 bases between them. The CDR3 is 13 amino acids. Germline CDR1 reads SGHTA; CDR2 reads FQGNSA. The CDR3 DNA follows: TGTGCCAGCAGCTTAAGTAGGACAGAGACCCAGTACTTC. Amino acid sequence: CASSLSRTETQYF. Full variable domain (rest looked up from reference TRBV7-2 and TRBJ2-5): GAGVSQSPSNKVTEKGKDVELRCDPISGHTALYWYRQSLGQGLEFLIYFQGNSAPDKSGLPSDRFSAERTGGSVSTLTIQRTQQEDSAVYLCASSLSRTETQYFGPGTRLLVL.

The sample holds a few counts of this clonotype. The rearrangement joins TRBV12-3 or TRBV12-4 to TRBJ1-2; D ambiguous. Trimming stripped 6 bases from V and 2 bases from J, with 10 bases between. The CDR3 totals 13 residues. In DNA, the CDR3 is TGTGCCAGCAGCCCAATTTCCAACTATGGCTACACCTTC. Translation gives CASSPISNYGYTF.

The gene calls are TRBV12-3 or TRBV12-4 and TRBJ1-5; D is uncertain. Trimming removed 6 bases from V and 0 bases from J, with 12 bases in between. This CDR3 has 15 residues. The CDR3 is CASSLFGSSNQPQHF. Here the CDR3 DNA reads TGTGCCAGCAGCCTTTTCGGCAGTAGCAATCAGCCCCAGCATTTT.

The sample holds a few counts of this clonotype. V is TRBV10-3 and J is TRBJ2-4, with 8 bases aligning to TRBD2. This CDR3 has 14 amino acids. Germline CDR1 and CDR2: ENHRY and SYGVKD. V was clipped by 6 bases and J by 4 bases; unmatched bases: 5. CDR3 DNA sequence: TGTGCCATCAGGCCGGGACTAGAAAAAAACATTCAGTACTTC. Its protein product is CAIRPGLEKNIQYF.

This chain connects TRBV20-1 to TRBJ2-3; 9 nucleotides line up with TRBD2. The CDR3 is made up of 14 amino acids. Germline CDR1 DFQATT, CDR2 SNEGSKA (reference sequence). The V gene end was trimmed by 6 bases and the J gene end by 4 bases; junction bases not matched to a gene: 8. CDR3 region: CSALDSGRADTQYF. CDR3 bases: TGCAGTGCCCTCGATAGCGGGAGAGCAGATACGCAGTATTTT.

This clonotype was counted between two and nine times. The rearrangement uses TRBV4-3 and TRBJ2-1, with D perhaps matching TRBD2 (6 bases). Trimming took 3 bases from V and 0 from J, leaving 9 bases between them. The CDR3 contains 15 residues. Germline CDR1 LGHNA, CDR2 YSLEER. Written as DNA, the CDR3 is TGCGCCAGCAGCCAGGGACTTAGCTCCTACAATGAGCAGTTCTTC. Translation gives CASSQGLSSYNEQFF.

This clonotype was detected many times. The chain has TRBV7-2 and TRBJ1-5; 7 nucleotides agree with TRBD1. The CDR3 is 17 residues long. Germline V gene sequence: CDR1 SGHTA, CDR2 FQGNSA. The trim removed 1 base at V and 0 bases at J, leaving 6 bases unmatched. CDR3: CASSLVQGPFSNQPQHF. DNA of the CDR3: TGTGCCAGCAGCTTAGTACAGGGGCCTTTTAGCAATCAGCCCCAGCATTTT.

The rearrangement joins TRBV25-1 to TRBJ2-1, with 9 nucleotides matching TRBD1. CDR1 MGHDK and CDR2 SYGVNS come from the germline V gene. CDR3 length: 14 amino acids. Trimming cost V 5 bases and J 6 bases; bases outside gene matches: 5. The CDR3 protein is CASSQGQGRNEQFF. In DNA, the CDR3 is TGTGCCAGCAGTCAGGGACAGGGACGCAATGAGCAGTTCTTC. The whole variable domain, filled in from reference TRBV25-1 and TRBJ2-1, reads EADIYQTPRYLVIGTGKKITLECSQTMGHDKMYWYQQDPGMELHLIHYSYGVNSTEKGDLSSESTVSRIRTEHFPLTLESARPSHTSQYLCASSQGQGRNEQFFGPGTRLTVL.

This clonotype was found many times. This chain joins TRBV7-2 and TRBJ2-4; 16 bases map to TRBD2. The V gene end was trimmed by 4 bases and the J gene end by 11 bases; junction bases not matched to a gene: 26. CDR1 and CDR2 from the germline V gene are SGHTA and FQGNSA. The CDR3 totals 22 residues. CDR3 nucleotides: TGTGCCAGCAGCTCCCGAGCTCCGGGACTAGCGGGAGGGCCCGTGGCTGACGTCCTTCAGTACTTC. Translation gives CASSSRAPGLAGGPVADVLQYF. The complete variable domain, with remaining parts taken from reference TRBV7-2 and TRBJ2-4, reads GAGVSQSPSNKVTEKGKDVELRCDPISGHTALYWYRQSLGQGLEFLIYFQGNSAPDKSGLPSDRFSAERTGGSVSTLTIQRTQQEDSAVYLCASSSRAPGLAGGPVADVLQYFGAGTRLSVL.